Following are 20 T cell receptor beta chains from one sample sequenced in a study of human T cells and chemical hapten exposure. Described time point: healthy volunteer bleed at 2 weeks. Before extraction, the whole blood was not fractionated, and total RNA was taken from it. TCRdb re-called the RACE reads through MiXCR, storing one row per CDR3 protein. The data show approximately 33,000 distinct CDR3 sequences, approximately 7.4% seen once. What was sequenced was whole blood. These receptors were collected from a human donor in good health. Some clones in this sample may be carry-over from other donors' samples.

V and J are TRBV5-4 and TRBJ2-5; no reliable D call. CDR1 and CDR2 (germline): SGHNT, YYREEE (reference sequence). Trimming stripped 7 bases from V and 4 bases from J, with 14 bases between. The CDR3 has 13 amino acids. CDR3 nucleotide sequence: TGTGCCAGCTTCGCCGACGAAAGAGAGACCCAGTACTTC. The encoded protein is CASFADERETQYF.

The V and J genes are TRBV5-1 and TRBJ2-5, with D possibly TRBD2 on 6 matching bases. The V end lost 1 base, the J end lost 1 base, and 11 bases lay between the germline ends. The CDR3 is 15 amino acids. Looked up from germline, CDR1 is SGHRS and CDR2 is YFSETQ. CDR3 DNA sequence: TGCGCCAGCAGCTTGTTCGGGGGACCCCAAGAGACCCAGTACTTC. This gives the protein CASSLFGGPQETQYF.

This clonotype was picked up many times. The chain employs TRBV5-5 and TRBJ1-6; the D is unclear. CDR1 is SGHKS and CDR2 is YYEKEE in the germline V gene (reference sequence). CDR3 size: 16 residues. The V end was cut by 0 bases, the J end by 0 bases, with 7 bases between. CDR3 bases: TGTGCCAGCAGCTTGGGCAGTCGCTCCTATAATTCACCCCTCCACTTT. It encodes CASSLGSRSYNSPLHF.

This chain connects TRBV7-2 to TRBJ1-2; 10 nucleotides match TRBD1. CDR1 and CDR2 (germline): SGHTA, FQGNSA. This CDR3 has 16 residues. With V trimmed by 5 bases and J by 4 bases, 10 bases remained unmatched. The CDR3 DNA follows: TGTGCCAGCAGCCCCATGCTGGGACAGGGGTCCTATGGCTACACCTTC. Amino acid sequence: CASSPMLGQGSYGYTF.

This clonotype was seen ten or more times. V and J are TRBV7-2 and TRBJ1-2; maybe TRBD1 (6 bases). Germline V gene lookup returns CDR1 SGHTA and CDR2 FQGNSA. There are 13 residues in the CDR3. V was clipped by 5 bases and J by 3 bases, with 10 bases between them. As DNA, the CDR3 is TGTGCCAGCAGCCCGAGACAGGACTATGGCTACACCTTC. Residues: CASSPRQDYGYTF.

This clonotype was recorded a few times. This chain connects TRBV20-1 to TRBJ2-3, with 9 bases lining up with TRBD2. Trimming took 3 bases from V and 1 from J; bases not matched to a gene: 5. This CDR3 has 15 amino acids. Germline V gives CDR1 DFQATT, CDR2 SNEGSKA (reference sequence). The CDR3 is CSARGGGGGTDTQYF. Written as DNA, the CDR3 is TGCAGTGCTAGGGGAGGCGGGGGGGGCACAGATACGCAGTATTTT.

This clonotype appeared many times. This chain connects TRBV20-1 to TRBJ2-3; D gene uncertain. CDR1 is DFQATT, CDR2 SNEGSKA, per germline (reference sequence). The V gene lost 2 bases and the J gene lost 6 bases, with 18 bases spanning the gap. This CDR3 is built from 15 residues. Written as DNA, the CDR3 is TGCAGTGCTAGATTTGCTGGCGAGCCGGGTGATACGCAGTATTTT. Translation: CSARFAGEPGDTQYF.

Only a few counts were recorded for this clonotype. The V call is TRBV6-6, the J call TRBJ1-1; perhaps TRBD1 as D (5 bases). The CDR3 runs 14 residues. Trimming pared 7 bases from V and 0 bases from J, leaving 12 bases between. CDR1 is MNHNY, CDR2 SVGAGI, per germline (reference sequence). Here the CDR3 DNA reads TGTGCCAGCATGACGGACATGGTGAACACTGAAGCTTTCTTT. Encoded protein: CASMTDMVNTEAFF.

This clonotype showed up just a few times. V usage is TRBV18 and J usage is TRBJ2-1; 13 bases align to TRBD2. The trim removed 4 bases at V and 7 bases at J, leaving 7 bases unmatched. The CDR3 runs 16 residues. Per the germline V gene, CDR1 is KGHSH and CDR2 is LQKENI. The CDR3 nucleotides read TGTGCCAGCTCACTCTCGACTAGCGGGGGGAGGAATGAGCAGTTCTTC. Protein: CASSLSTSGGRNEQFF.

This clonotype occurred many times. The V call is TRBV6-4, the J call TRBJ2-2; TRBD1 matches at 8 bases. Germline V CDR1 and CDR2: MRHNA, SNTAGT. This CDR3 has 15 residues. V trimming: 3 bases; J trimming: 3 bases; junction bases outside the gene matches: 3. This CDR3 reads CASSEGQGDTGELFF. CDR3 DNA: TGTGCCAGCAGTGAAGGACAGGGAGACACCGGGGAGCTGTTTTTT.

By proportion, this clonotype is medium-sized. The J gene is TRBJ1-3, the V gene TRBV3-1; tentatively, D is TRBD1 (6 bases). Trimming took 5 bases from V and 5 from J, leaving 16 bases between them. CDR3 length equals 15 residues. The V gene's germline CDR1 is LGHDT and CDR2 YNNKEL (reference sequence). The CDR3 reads CASSFGTQTRNTIYF. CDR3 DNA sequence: TGTGCCAGCAGCTTTGGGACACAAACAAGAAACACCATATATTTT.

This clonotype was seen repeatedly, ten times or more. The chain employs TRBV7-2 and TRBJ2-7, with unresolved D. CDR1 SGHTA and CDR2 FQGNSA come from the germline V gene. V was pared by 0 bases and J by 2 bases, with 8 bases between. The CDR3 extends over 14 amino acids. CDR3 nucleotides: TGTGCCAGCAGCTTAGCAAAGGGTACCTACGAGCAGTACTTC. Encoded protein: CASSLAKGTYEQYF.

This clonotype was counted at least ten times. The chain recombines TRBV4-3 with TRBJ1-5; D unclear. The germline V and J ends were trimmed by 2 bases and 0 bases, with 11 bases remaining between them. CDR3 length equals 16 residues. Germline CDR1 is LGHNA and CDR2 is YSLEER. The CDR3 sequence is CASSQIYGHSNQPQHF. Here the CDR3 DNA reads TGCGCCAGCAGCCAAATTTATGGGCATAGCAATCAGCCCCAGCATTTT.

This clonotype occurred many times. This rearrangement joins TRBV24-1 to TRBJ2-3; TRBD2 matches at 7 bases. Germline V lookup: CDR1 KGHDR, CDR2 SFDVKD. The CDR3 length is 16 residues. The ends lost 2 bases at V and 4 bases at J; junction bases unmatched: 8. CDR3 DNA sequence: TGTGCCACCAGTGATTATAAGCGGGGAGCCCCAGATACGCAGTATTTT. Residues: CATSDYKRGAPDTQYF.

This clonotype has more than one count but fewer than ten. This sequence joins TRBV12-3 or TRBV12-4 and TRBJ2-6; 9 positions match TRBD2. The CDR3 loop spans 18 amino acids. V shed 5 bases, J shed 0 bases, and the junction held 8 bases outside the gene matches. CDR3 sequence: CASSLENSGSSGANVLTF. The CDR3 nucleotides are TGTGCCAGCAGTCTTGAGAATAGCGGGAGCTCTGGGGCCAACGTCCTGACTTTC.

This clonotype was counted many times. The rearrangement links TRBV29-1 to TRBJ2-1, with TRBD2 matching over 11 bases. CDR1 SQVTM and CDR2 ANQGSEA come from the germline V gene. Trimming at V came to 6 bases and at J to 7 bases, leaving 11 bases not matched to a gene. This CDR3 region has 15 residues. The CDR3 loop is CSVHTRLAGYNEQFF. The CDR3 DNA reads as TGCAGCGTCCATACCAGACTAGCGGGGTATAATGAGCAGTTCTTC.

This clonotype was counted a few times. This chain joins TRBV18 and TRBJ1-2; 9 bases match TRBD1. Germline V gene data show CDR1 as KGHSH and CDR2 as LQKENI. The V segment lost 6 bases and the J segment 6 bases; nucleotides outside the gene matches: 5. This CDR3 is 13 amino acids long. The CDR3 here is CASSPDRGNGYTF. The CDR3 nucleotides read TGTGCCAGCTCCCCTGACAGGGGGAATGGCTACACCTTC.

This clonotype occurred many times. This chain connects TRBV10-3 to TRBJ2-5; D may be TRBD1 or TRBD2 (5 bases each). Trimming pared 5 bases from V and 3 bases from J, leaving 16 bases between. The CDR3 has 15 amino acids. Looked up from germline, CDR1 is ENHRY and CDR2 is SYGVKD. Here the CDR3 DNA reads TGTGCCATCAGTCCATACCGGGACGGCGAAGAGACCCAGTACTTC. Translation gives CAISPYRDGEETQYF.

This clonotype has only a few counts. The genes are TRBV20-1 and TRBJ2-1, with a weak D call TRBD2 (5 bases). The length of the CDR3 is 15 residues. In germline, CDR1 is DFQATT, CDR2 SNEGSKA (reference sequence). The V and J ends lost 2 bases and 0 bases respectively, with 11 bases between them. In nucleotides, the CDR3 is TGCAGTGCTAGAAGGACTGCTAGCTCCTACAATGAGCAGTTCTTC. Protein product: CSARRTASSYNEQFF.

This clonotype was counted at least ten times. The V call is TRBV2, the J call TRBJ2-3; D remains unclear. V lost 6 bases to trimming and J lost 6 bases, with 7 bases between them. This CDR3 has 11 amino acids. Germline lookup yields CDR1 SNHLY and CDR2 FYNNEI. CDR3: CASSEADTQYF. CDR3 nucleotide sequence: TGTGCCAGCAGCGAGGCGGATACGCAGTATTTT.